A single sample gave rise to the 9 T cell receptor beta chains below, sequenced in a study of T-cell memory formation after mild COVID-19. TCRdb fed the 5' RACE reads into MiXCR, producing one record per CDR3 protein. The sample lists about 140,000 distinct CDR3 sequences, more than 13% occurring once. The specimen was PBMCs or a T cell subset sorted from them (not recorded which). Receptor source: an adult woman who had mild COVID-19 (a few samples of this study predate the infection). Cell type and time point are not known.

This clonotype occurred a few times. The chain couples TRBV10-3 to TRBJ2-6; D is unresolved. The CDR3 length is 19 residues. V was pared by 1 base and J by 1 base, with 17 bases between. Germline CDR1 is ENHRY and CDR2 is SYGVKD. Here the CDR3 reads CAISELAVAAVSGANVLTF. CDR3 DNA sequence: TGTGCCATCAGTGAGTTGGCAGTCGCTGCAGTATCTGGGGCCAACGTCCTGACTTTC.

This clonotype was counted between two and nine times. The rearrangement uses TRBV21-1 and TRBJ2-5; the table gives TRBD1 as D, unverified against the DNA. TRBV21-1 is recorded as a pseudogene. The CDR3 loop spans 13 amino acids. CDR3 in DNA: TGTGCCAGCAGCAAACAGGGCCAAGAGACCCAGTACTTC. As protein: CASSKQGQETQYF.

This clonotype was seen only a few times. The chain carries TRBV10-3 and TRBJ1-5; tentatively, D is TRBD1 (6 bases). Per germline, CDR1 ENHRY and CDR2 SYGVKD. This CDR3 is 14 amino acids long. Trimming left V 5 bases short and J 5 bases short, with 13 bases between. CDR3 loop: CAISPDSEDQPQHF. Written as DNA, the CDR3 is TGTGCCATCAGTCCGGACAGCGAGGATCAGCCCCAGCATTTT.

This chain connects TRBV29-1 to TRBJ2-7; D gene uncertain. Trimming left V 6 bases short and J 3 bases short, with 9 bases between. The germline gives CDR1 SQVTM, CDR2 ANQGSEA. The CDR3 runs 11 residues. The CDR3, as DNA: TGCAGCGTCCTTTGGAACTACGAGCAGTACTTC. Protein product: CSVLWNYEQYF.

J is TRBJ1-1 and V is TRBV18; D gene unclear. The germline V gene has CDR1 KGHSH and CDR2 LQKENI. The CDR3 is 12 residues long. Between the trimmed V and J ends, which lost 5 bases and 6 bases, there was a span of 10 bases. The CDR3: CASSSGNAEAFF. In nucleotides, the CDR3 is TGTGCCAGCTCATCCGGTAACGCTGAAGCTTTCTTT.

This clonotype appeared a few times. DNA for the CDR3: TGTGCCAGCAGCTGGGACGGGTCCTTAGCCAAAAACATTCAGTACTTC. This codes for CASSWDGSLAKNIQYF. This sequence joins TRBV5-5 and TRBJ2-4; D could derive from TRBD1 or TRBD2 (5 bases each). From germline, CDR1 is SGHKS and CDR2 YYEKEE (reference sequence). The CDR3 is 16 residues long. V was pared by 3 bases and J by 0 bases, with 13 bases between. The full variable domain, with the rest looked up from reference TRBV5-5 and TRBJ2-4, is DAGVTQSPTHLIKTRGQQVTLRCSPISGHKSVSWYQQVLGQGPQFIFQYYEKEERGRGNFPDRFSARQFPNYSSELNVNALLLGDSALYLCASSWDGSLAKNIQYFGAGTRLSVL.

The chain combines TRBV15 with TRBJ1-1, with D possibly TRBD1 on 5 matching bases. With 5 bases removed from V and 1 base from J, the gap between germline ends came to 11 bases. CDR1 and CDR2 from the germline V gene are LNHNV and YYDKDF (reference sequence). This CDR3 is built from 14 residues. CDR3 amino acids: CATSLRTGNTEAFF. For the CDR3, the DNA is TGTGCCACCAGCTTGCGAACAGGGAACACTGAAGCTTTCTTT. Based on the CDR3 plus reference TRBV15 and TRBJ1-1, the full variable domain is DAMVIQNPRYQVTQFGKPVTLSCSQTLNHNVMYWYQQKSSQAPKLLFHYYDKDFNNEADTPDNFQSRRPNTSFCFLDIRSPGLGDTAMYLCATSLRTGNTEAFFGQGTRLTVV.

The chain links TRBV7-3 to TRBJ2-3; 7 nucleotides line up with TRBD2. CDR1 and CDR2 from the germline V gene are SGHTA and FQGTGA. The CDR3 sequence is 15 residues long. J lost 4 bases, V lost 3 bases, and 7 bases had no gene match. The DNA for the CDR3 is TGTGCCAGCAGCTTGCTGGCGGGAGCAGCAGATACGCAGTATTTT. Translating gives CASSLLAGAADTQYF.

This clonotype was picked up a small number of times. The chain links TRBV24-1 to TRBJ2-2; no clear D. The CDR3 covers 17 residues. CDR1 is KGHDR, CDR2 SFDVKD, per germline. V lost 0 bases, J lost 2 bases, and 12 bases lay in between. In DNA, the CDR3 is TGTGCCACCAGTGATTTGGTTTCAGGAATTAACACCGGGGAGCTGTTTTTT. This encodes CATSDLVSGINTGELFF.